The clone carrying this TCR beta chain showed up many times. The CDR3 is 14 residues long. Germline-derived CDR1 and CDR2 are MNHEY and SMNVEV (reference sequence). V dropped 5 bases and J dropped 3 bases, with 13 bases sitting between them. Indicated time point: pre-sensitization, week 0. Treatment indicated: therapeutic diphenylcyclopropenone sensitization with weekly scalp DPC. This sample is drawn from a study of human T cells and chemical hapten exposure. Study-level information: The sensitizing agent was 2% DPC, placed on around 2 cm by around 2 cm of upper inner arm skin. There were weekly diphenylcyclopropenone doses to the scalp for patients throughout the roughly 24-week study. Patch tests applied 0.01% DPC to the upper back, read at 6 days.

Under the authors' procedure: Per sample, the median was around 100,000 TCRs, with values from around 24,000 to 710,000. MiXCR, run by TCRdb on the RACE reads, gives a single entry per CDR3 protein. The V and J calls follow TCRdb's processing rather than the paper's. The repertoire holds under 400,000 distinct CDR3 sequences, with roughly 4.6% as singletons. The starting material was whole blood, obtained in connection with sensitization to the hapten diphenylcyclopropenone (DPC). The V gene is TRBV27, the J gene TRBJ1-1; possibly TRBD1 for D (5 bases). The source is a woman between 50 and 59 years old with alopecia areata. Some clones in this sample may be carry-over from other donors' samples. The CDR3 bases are TGTGCCAGCAGTATACGGGGGGGATACACTGAAGCTTTCTTT. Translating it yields CASSIRGGYTEAFF.